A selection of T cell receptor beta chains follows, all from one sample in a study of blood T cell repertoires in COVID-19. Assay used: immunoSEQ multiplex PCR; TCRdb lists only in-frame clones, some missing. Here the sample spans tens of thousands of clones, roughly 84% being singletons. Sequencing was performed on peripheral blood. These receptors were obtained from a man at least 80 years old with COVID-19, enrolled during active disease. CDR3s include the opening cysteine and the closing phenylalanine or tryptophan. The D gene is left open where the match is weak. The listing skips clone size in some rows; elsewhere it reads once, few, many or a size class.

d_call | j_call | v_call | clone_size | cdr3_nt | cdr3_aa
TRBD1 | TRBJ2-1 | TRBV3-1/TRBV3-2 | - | TGTGCCAGCAGCCAATTTGGACAGGGGGCTCATGAGCAGTTCTTC | CASSQFGQGAHEQFF
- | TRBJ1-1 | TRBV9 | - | TGTGCCAGCAGCCCCCGCGGGCCTTCGAACACTGAAGCTTTCTTT | CASSPRGPSNTEAFF
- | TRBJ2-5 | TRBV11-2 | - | TGTGCCAGCAGGGAGCGGCAAGAGACCCAGTACTTC | CASRERQETQYF
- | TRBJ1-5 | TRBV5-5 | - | TGTGCCAGCAGCTTGGAACAGGCAGATCAGCCCCAGCATTTT | CASSLEQADQPQHF
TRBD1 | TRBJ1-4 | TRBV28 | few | TGTGCCAGCAGTTTTAACAGGGGGTCAACTAATGAAAAACTGTTTTTT | CASSFNRGSTNEKLFF
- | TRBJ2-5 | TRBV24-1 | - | TGTGCCACCAGCGACCCGCGGGTAGGGGGACACCAAGAGACCCAGTACTTC | CATSDPRVGGHQETQYF
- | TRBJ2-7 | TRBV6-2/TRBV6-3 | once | TGTGCCAGCACTTATCTGAGGGGGTCATACGAGCAGTACTTC | CASTYLRGSYEQYF
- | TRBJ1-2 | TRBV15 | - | TGTGCCACCAGCAGAGGCGGTACTAACTATGGCTACACCTTC | CATSRGGTNYGYTF
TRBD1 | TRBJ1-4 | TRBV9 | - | TGTGCCAGCAGCTACCGACCCGACAGGGCCCAGGAAAAACTGTTTTTT | CASSYRPDRAQEKLFF
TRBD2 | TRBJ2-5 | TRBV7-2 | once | TGTGCCAGCAGCTTAGGAGGCCCAGCGGGGGTCCAAGAGACCCAGTACTTC | CASSLGGPAGVQETQYF
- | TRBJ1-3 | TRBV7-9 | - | TGTGCCAGCAGCTTAGCGGGGGGGGCCTCTGGAAACACCATATATTTT | CASSLAGGASGNTIYF
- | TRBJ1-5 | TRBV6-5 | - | TGTGCCAGCAGTTACTCGGCAGGCAATCAGCCCCAGCATTTT | CASSYSAGNQPQHF
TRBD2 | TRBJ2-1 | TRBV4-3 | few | TGCGCCAGCAGCCAATCTCCCGGGACTAGCGGTTACAATGAGCAGTTCTTC | CASSQSPGTSGYNEQFF
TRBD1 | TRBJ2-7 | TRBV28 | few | TGTGCCAGCAGACCCGACAGGGCCTACGAGCAGTACTTC | CASRPDRAYEQYF
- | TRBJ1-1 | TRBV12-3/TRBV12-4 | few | TGTGCCAGCAGTGCGAGGTTGAACACTGAAGCTTTCTTT | CASSARLNTEAFF
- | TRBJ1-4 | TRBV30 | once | TGTGCCTGGAGTCCGCACGGTGAAAAACTGTTTTTT | CAWSPHGEKLFF
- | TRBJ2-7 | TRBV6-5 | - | TGTGCCAGCAGTTATGGAGGGACCCTGAACTACGAGCAGTACTTC | CASSYGGTLNYEQYF
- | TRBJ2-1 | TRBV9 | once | TGTGCCAGCAGCGCTGGGACTCTGAGCTCCTACAATGAGCAGTTCTTC | CASSAGTLSSYNEQFF
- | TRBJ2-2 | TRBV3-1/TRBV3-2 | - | TGTGCCAGCAGCCAAGATGCGGCACTAGCGAACACCGGGGAGCTGTTTTTT | CASSQDAALANTGELFF
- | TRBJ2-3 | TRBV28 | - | TGTGCCAGCAGTTTTCGACAGCTCACAGATACGCAGTATTTT | CASSFRQLTDTQYF
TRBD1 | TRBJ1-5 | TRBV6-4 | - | TGTGCCAGCAGTGACCCAGGGGGTCCGGCAAGCAATCAGCCCCAGCATTTT | CASSDPGGPASNQPQHF
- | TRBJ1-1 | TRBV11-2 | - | TGTGCCAGCAGTCCCCGCCGGGGTGAAGCTTTCTTT | CASSPRRGEAFF
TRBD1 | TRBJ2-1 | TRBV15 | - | TGTGCCACCAGCAGAGAAAGGCGACAGGGTGGTTACAATGAGCAGTTCTTC | CATSRERRQGGYNEQFF
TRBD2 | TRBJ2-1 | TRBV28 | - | TGTGCCAGCAGCGTAGCGGGGCTCGGTGAGCAGTTCTTC | CASSVAGLGEQFF
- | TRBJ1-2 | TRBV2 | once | TGTGCCAGCAACTTCTTGAGGGGGGGGTCTGGCTACACCTTC | CASNFLRGGSGYTF
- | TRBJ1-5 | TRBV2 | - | TGTGCCAGCAGTGAGCGAGAGCGCCCAAAGCCCCAGCATTTT | CASSERERPKPQHF
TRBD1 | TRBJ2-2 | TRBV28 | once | TGTGCCAGCAGGCCGGGACAGGGGACTCTGGTTGGGCTGTTTTTT | CASRPGQGTLVGLFF
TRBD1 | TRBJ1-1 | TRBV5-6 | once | TGTGCCAGCAGCTGGGGGACAGGAATGACGGGGACTGAAGCTTTCTTT | CASSWGTGMTGTEAFF
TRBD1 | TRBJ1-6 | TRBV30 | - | TGTGCCTGGAGTCTTACCGGGACAGTTATACCACCCCTCCACTTT | CAWSLTGTVIPPLHF